The rows below give T cell receptor beta chains drawn from one sample of a study of blood T cell repertoires in COVID-19. Some clones are missing from TCRdb's copy, which holds only in-frame ones; the method was immunoSEQ multiplex PCR. The table includes roughly 360,000 clones, about four fifths detected once. Material: PBMCs or T cells enriched from blood (not recorded which). These receptors originate from a woman in her forties or fifties who had recovered from COVID-19. CDR3s include the opening cysteine and the closing phenylalanine or tryptophan. Fields, in order: V gene, clone size, CDR3 length, D gene, J gene, CDR3 DNA, CDR3 protein. A D gene is named only where the DNA matches it firmly. A row's size may be missing; if present it is once, few, many or a size class.

V: TRBV30; size: .; length: 14; D: .; J: TRBJ1-2; DNA: TGTGCCTGGAGTGAGGGACTCCGGGAATATGGCTACACCTTC; CDR3: CAWSEGLREYGYTF
V: TRBV21-1; size: .; length: 17; D: .; J: TRBJ2-7; DNA: TGTGCCAGCAGCGCTAGAAACTGTACAGGGGCCCGCTACGAGCAGTACTTC; CDR3: CASSARNCTGARYEQYF
V: TRBV5-1; size: .; length: 16; D: TRBD1; J: TRBJ1-2; DNA: TGCGCCAGCAGCTCCCCTTTGGGACAGGGGGACTATGGCTACACCTTC; CDR3: CASSSPLGQGDYGYTF
V: TRBV6-2/TRBV6-3; size: .; length: 15; D: .; J: TRBJ1-2; DNA: TGTGCCAGCAGCTCACCGTCGGTACCTCGGGGTGGCTACACCTTC; CDR3: CASSSPSVPRGGYTF
V: TRBV3-1/TRBV3-2; size: few; length: 12; D: .; J: TRBJ2-2; DNA: TGTGCCAGCAGTTCAGACACCGGGGAGCTGTTTTTT; CDR3: CASSSDTGELFF
V: TRBV5-1; size: once; length: 15; D: TRBD1; J: TRBJ2-1; DNA: TGCGCCAGCAGCCCGGACAGGGATTCCTACAATGAGCAGTTCTTC; CDR3: CASSPDRDSYNEQFF
V: TRBV7-2; size: .; length: 17; D: TRBD2; J: TRBJ2-3; DNA: TGTGCCAGCAGCTTAGTGGGACTAGCGGGGGTGGTAGATACGCAGTATTTT; CDR3: CASSLVGLAGVVDTQYF
V: TRBV9; size: .; length: 11; D: .; J: TRBJ1-6; DNA: TGTGCCAGCAGCGGTACAGGACCCCTCCACTTT; CDR3: CASSGTGPLHF
V: TRBV30; size: .; length: 15; D: TRBD1; J: TRBJ1-2; DNA: TGTGCCTGGAGTATCGGACAGGGGACATTCTATGGCTACACCTTC; CDR3: CAWSIGQGTFYGYTF
V: TRBV5-1; size: .; length: 15; D: TRBD1; J: TRBJ2-4; DNA: TGCGCCAGCAGGGAGACAGGGGGGGCCCTTGACATTCAGTACTTC; CDR3: CASRETGGALDIQYF
V: TRBV10-3; size: .; length: 16; D: TRBD2; J: TRBJ2-7; DNA: TGTGCCATCAGGACCCCTTCAGCGGGGGGACCCTACGAGCAGTACTTC; CDR3: CAIRTPSAGGPYEQYF
V: TRBV12-3/TRBV12-4; size: .; length: 13; D: TRBD1; J: TRBJ1-2; DNA: TGTGCCAGCAGACCCGGGACAGATTATGGCTACACCTTC; CDR3: CASRPGTDYGYTF
V: TRBV11-2; size: .; length: 11; D: .; J: TRBJ2-5; DNA: TGTGCCAGCAGCTTCGAAGAGACCCAGTACTTC; CDR3: CASSFEETQYF
V: TRBV25-1; size: .; length: 16; D: TRBD1; J: TRBJ2-1; DNA: TGTGCCAGCAGTGGAAGGGACAGGGTTCCCTACAATGAGCAGTTCTTC; CDR3: CASSGRDRVPYNEQFF
V: TRBV7-8; size: once; length: 18; D: TRBD2; J: TRBJ2-1; DNA: TGTGCCAGCAGCTTAGCCAGCGGGGGGACCAGGACTCACAATGAGCAGTTCTTC; CDR3: CASSLASGGTRTHNEQFF
V: TRBV2; size: .; length: 13; D: TRBD1; J: TRBJ1-4; DNA: TGTGCCAGCAACAGGGGTACTAATGAAAAACTGTTTTTT; CDR3: CASNRGTNEKLFF
V: TRBV19; size: .; length: 15; D: .; J: TRBJ2-3; DNA: TGTGCCAGTAGTCCGCAATCAGGTTACACAGATACGCAGTATTTT; CDR3: CASSPQSGYTDTQYF
V: TRBV7-2; size: .; length: 15; D: TRBD1; J: TRBJ2-1; DNA: TGTGCCAGCAGCGCCGGACAGGGCTTGTACAATGAGCAGTTCTTC; CDR3: CASSAGQGLYNEQFF
V: TRBV19; size: .; length: 15; D: TRBD1; J: TRBJ1-3; DNA: TGTGCCAGTAGTTTTCGGGACAGAGCTGGAAACACCATATATTTT; CDR3: CASSFRDRAGNTIYF
V: TRBV30; size: .; length: 17; D: TRBD1; J: TRBJ1-1; DNA: TGTGCCTGGAGTCTTCAGGGGGGAGGTCGAATGAACACTGAAGCTTTCTTT; CDR3: CAWSLQGGGRMNTEAFF
V: TRBV6-5; size: once; length: 11; D: .; J: TRBJ2-7; DNA: TGTGCCAGCAGAACGAGTTACGAGCAGTACTTC; CDR3: CASRTSYEQYF
V: TRBV4-2; size: .; length: 22; D: .; J: TRBJ1-6; DNA: TGTGCCAGCAGCCCCGACGGGTCGTTGGGTGCCAGGGGCAGAGAGGGGAATTCACCCCTCCACTTT; CDR3: CASSPDGSLGARGREGNSPLHF
V: TRBV18; size: .; length: 18; D: TRBD1; J: TRBJ1-4; DNA: TGTGCCAGCTCACCCCAACAGGGGTCGCTGTTTTGGAAGGAAAAACTGTTTTTT; CDR3: CASSPQQGSLFWKEKLFF
V: TRBV27; size: .; length: 14; D: .; J: TRBJ1-1; DNA: TGTGCCAGCAGGTCGGGAGACCTGAACACTGAAGCTTTCTTT; CDR3: CASRSGDLNTEAFF
V: TRBV5-1; size: few; length: 15; D: .; J: TRBJ2-5; DNA: TGCGCCAGCAGCTTGGCCGGGGGAACGCAAGAGACCCAGTACTTC; CDR3: CASSLAGGTQETQYF
V: TRBV29-1; size: .; length: 13; D: TRBD1; J: TRBJ1-2; DNA: TGCAGCGTTGAGGGACAGGGGGCAGATGGCTACACCTTC; CDR3: CSVEGQGADGYTF
V: TRBV10-3; size: .; length: 11; D: .; J: TRBJ1-2; DNA: TGTGCCATCAGTGAGACGGGTGGCTACACCTTC; CDR3: CAISETGGYTF
V: TRBV6-2/TRBV6-3; size: .; length: 15; D: TRBD1; J: TRBJ1-1; DNA: TGTGCCAGCAGCCAGAGGACAGGGATGGACACTGAAGCTTTCTTT; CDR3: CASSQRTGMDTEAFF
V: TRBV5-1; size: .; length: 17; D: .; J: TRBJ2-7; DNA: TGCGCCAGCAGCTTGGGGACATCCCTGCAAATCGCCTACGAGCAGTACTTC; CDR3: CASSLGTSLQIAYEQYF
V: TRBV19; size: .; length: 14; D: .; J: TRBJ2-1; DNA: TGTGCCAGTACCCCTGACAGCTCCTACAATGAGCAGTTCTTC; CDR3: CASTPDSSYNEQFF
V: TRBV3-1/TRBV3-2; size: .; length: 15; D: TRBD2; J: TRBJ2-1; DNA: TGTGCCAGCAGCCTCGGGACTAGCGGGAGGGGTGAGCAGTTCTTC; CDR3: CASSLGTSGRGEQFF
V: TRBV5-5; size: .; length: 15; D: TRBD1; J: TRBJ1-1; DNA: TGTGCCAGCACCCAACAGGGGGCGGCGAACACTGAAGCTTTCTTT; CDR3: CASTQQGAANTEAFF
V: TRBV5-1; size: .; length: 14; D: .; J: TRBJ1-2; DNA: TGCGCCAGCAGCTTGGAACTAACTACTGGGGGCTACACCTTC; CDR3: CASSLELTTGGYTF
V: TRBV25-1; size: many; length: 13; D: TRBD1; J: TRBJ2-7; DNA: TGTGCCAGCAGCATAGGGGGCACGTACGAGCAGTACTTC; CDR3: CASSIGGTYEQYF
V: TRBV30; size: once; length: 14; D: .; J: TRBJ1-1; DNA: TGTGCCTGGAGATGGGGGGGGCTTTTGACTGAAGCTTTCTTT; CDR3: CAWRWGGLLTEAFF
V: TRBV6-2/TRBV6-3; size: once; length: 14; D: TRBD1; J: TRBJ2-7; DNA: TGTGCCAGCAGTTTACAGGGGGTCTACTACGAGCAGTACTTC; CDR3: CASSLQGVYYEQYF